This TCR beta chain was obtained from a study of blood T cell repertoires in COVID-19. This CDR3 is built from 17 residues. In germline, CDR1 is LNHNV, CDR2 YYDKDF (reference sequence). The V gene end was trimmed by 3 bases and the J gene end by 4 bases; junction bases not matched to a gene: 11. Clones were sequenced by immunoSEQ multiplex PCR, and TCRdb holds only the in-frame ones, with some missing. The table has 90,000 to 150,000 clones, around 91% seen once. Sequenced material: peripheral blood. The origin of this receptor is a man in his 70s with active or convalescent COVID-19. The genes are TRBV15 and TRBJ2-3; 9 bases align to TRBD1. The CDR3 reads CATSSLDRGRFADTQYF. CDR3 nucleotides: TGTGCCACCAGCAGTCTGGACAGGGGACGTTTCGCAGATACGCAGTATTTT.